This TCR beta chain was captured by sequencing in a study of CD8 T cells in Susac syndrome. A quantity of about 0.5 to 1 ug RNA underwent reverse transcription using random hexamers. Using its own MiXCR run on the immunoSEQ multiplex PCR reads, TCRdb lists one record per CDR3 protein. In the table there are about 130,000 distinct CDR3 sequences, nearly 95% of which are singletons. V dropped 6 bases and J dropped 4 bases, with 8 bases sitting between them. The germline V gene encodes CDR1 SNHLY and CDR2 FYNNEI. This CDR3 region has 12 residues. The sequence was collected from a human donor in good health. Sequenced sample: CD4+ T cells from PBMCs. The V call is TRBV2, the J call TRBJ2-3; D uncertain. CDR3 DNA: TGTGCCAGCAGGGCCTCGGCAGATACGCAGTATTTT. Translation: CASRASADTQYF.